This entry concerns a single TCR beta chain. Its antigen remains unknown. The CDR3 runs 14 residues. In germline, CDR1 is SGHTA, CDR2 FQGTGA. The V gene lost 2 bases and the J gene lost 5 bases, with 13 bases spanning the gap. These data belong to a study of shared clonotypes between healthy human individuals. Study findings and constraints: Only blood was sampled, and tissue TCR repertoires likely differ from blood ones. Measured sharing among donors was expected to vary with sequencing depth.

Each cell subset's genomic DNA was divided evenly among several immunoSEQ plates. This table comes from immunoSEQ multiplex PCR, and its TCRdb copy is limited to in-frame clones, with some not included. The table records roughly 2.2 million clones, more than 85% of them present only once. The receptor was derived from a man between 18 and 29 years old in good health. Some clones in this sample may be carry-over from other donors' samples. The gene calls are TRBV7-3 and TRBJ2-7; the D call may be TRBD1 or TRBD2 (5 bases each). Sequencing was carried out using naive CD4+ T cells from PBMCs. Subset: CD45RA+ positively selected. The CDR3 DNA reads TGTGCCAGCAGCTTAGGGGGAGCCCGGGACGAGCAGTACTTC. The encoded protein is CASSLGGARDEQYF. Supplemented by reference TRBV7-3 and TRBJ2-7, the full variable domain reads GAGVSQTPSNKVTEKGKYVELRCDPISGHTALYWYRQSLGQGPEFLIYFQGTGAADDSGLPNDRFFAVRPEGSVSTLKIQRTERGDSAVYLCASSLGGARDEQYFGPGTRLTVT.